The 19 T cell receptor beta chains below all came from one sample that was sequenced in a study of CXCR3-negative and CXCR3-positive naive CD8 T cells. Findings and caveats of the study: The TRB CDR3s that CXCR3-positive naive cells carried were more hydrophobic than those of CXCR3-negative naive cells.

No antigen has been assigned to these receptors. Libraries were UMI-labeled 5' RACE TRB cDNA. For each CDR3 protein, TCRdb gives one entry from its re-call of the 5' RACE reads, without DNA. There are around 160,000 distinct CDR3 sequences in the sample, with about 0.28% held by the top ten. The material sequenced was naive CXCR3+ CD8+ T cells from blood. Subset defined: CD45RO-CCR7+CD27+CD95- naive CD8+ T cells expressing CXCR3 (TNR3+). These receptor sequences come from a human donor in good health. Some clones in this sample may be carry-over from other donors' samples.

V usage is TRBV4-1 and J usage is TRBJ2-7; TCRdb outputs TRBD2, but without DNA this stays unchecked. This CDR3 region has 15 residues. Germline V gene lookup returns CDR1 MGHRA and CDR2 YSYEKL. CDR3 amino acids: CASSPLAGLSYEQYF.

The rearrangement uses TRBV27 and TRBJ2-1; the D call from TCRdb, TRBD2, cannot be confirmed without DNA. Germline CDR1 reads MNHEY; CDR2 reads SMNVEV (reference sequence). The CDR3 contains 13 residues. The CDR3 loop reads CASRTSGVNEQFF.

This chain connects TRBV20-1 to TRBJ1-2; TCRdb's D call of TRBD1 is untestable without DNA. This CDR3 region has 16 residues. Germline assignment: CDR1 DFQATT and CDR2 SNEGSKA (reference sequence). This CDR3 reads CSARDSAEGPHYGYTF.

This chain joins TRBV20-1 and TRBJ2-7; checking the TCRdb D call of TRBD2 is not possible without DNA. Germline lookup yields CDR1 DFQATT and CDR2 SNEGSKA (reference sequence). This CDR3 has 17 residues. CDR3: CSARDSATAGDFYEQYF.

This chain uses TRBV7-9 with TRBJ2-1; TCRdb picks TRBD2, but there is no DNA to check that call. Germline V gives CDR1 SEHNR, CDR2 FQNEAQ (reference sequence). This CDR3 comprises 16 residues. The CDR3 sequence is CASIQMTSGRMDEQFF.

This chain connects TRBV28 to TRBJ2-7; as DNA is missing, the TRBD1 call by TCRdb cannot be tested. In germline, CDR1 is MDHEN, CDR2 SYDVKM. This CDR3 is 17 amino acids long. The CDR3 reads CASRHFGTGTGSNEQYF.

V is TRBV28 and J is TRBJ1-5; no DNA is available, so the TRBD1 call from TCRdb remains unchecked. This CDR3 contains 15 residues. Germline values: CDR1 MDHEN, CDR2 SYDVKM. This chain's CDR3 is CASSTGTVILQPQHF.

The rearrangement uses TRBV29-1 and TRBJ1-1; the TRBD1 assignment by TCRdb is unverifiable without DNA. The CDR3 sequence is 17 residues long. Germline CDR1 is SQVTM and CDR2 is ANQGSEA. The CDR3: CSVTLLRQGIKNTEAFF.

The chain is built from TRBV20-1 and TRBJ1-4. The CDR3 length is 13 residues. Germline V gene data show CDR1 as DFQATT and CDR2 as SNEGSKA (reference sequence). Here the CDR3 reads CSARSPSNEKLFF.

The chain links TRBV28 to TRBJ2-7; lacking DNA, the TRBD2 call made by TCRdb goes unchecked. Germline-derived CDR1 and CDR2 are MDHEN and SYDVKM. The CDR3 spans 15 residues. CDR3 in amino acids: CASSFRGIKSYEQYF.

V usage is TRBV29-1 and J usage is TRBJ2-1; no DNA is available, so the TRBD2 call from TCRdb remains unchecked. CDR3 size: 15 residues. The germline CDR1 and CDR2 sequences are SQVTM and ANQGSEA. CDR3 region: CSVEVARADRSEQFF.

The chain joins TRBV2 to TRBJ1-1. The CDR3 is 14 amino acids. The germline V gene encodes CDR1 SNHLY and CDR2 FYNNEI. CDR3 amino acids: CASSEALNWVLAFF.

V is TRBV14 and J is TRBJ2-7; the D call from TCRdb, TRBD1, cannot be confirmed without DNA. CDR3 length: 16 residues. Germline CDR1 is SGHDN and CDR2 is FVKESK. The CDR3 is CASSQDMGAGWYEQYF.

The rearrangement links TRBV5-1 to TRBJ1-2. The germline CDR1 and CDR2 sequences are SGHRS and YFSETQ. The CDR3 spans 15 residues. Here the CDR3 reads CASSLEGGLAEGYTF. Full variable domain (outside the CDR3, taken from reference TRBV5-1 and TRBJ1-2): KAGVTQTPRYLIKTRGQQVTLSCSPISGHRSVSWYQQTPGQGLQFLFEYFSETQRNKGNFPGRFSGRQFSNSRSEMNVSTLELGDSALYLCASSLEGGLAEGYTFGSGTRLTVV.

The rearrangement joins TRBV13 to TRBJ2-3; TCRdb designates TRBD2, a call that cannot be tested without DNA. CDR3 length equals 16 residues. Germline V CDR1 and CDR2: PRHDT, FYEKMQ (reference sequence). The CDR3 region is CASSLPGGVGTDTQYF.

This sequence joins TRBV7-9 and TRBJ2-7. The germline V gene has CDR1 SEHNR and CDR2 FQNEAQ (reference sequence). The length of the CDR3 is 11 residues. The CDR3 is CASTFEVEQYF.

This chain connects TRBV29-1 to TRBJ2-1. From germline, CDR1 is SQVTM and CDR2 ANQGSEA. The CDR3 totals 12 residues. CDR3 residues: CSVVEQTNEQFF.

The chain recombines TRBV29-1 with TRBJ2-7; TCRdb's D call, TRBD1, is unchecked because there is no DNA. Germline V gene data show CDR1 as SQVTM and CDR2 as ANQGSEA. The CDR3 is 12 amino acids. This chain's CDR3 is CNQRGESYEQYF.

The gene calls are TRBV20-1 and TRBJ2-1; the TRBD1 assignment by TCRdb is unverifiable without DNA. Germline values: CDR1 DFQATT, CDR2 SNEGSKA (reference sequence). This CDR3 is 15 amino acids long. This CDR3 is CSARDQGVSHNEQFF.